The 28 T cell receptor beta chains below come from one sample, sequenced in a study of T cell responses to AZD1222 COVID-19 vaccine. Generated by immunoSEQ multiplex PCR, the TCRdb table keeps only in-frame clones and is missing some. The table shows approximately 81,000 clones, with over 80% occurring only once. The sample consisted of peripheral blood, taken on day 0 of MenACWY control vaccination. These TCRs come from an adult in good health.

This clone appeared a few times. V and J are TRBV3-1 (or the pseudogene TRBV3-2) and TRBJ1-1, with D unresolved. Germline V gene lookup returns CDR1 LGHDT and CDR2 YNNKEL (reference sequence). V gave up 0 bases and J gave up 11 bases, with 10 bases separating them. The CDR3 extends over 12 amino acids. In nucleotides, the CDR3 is TGTGCCAGCAGCCAAGAGGCGGGGAGGGCTTTCTTT. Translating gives CASSQEAGRAFF.

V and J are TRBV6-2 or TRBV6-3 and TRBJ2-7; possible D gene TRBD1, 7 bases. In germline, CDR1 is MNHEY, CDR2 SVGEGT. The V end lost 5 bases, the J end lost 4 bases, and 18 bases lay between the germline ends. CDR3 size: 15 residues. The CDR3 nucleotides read TGTGCCAGCAGTGCCTTACAGGGGAGGTCGTACGAGCAGTACTTC. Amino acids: CASSALQGRSYEQYF.

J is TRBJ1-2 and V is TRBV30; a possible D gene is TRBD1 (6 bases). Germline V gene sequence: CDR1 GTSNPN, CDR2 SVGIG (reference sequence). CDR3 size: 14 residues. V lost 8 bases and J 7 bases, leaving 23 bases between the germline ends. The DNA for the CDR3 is TGTGCCGGAAGGGCCCTGGGGGCGATCCTTGGCTACACCTTC. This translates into CAGRALGAILGYTF.

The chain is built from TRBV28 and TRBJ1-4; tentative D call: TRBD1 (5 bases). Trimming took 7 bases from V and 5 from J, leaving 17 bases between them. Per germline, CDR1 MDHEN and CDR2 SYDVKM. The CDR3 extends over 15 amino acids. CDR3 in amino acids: CASTLGVGYNEKLFF. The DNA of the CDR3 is TGTGCCAGCACCCTAGGGGTAGGATACAATGAAAAACTGTTTTTT.

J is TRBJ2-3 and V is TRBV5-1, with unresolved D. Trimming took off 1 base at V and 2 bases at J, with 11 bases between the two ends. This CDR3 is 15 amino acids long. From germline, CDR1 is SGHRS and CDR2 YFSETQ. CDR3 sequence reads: CASSLTGDPTDTQYF. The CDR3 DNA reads TGCGCCAGCAGCTTGACGGGCGACCCCACAGATACGCAGTATTTT.

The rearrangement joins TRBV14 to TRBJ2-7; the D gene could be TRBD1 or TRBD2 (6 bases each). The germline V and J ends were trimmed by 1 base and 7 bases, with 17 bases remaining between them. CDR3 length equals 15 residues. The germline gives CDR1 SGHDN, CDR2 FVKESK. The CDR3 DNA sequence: TGTGCCAGCAGCCAAGCCGGGACAAGAGGGGGGGAGCAGTACTTC. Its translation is CASSQAGTRGGEQYF.

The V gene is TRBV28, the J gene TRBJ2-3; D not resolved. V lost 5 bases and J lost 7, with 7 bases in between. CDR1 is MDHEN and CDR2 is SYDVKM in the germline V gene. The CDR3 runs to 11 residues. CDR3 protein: CASSTTYTQYF. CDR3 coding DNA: TGTGCCAGCAGTACGACTTATACGCAGTATTTT. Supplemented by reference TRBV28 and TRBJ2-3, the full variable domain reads DVKVTQSSRYLVKRTGEKVFLECVQDMDHENMFWYRQDPGLGLRLIYFSYDVKMKEKGDIPEGYSVSREKKERFSLILESASTNQTSMYLCASSTTYTQYFGPGTRLTVL.

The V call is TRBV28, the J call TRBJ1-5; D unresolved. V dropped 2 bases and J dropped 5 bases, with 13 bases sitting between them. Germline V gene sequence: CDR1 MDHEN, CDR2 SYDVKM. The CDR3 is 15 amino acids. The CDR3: CASSLLTDIDQPQHF. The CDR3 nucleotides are TGTGCCAGCAGTTTACTCACAGACATAGATCAGCCCCAGCATTTT.

This CDR3 reads CASRAGTSVSTAYNEQFF. The CDR3 DNA follows: TGTGCCAGCAGGGCCGGGACTAGCGTTTCTACGGCCTACAATGAGCAGTTCTTC. The chain employs TRBV2 and TRBJ2-1; 10 bases are a match to TRBD2. Germline loops: CDR1 SNHLY, CDR2 FYNNEI. The length of the CDR3 is 18 residues. Trimming at V came to 6 bases and at J to 2 bases, leaving 13 bases not matched to a gene.

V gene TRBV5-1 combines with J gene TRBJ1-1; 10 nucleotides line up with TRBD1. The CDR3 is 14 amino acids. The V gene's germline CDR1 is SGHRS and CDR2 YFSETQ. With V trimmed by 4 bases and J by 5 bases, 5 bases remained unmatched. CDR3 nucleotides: TGCGCCAGCAGCGGGACAGGGGTTTGGACTGAAGCTTTCTTT. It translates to CASSGTGVWTEAFF.

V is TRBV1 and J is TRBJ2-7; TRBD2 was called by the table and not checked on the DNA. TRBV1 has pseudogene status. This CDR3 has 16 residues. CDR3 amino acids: CTSSHLPCGRAGEQYF. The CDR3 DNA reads TGCACCAGCAGTCATTTACCTTGCGGGAGGGCGGGGGAGCAGTACTTC.

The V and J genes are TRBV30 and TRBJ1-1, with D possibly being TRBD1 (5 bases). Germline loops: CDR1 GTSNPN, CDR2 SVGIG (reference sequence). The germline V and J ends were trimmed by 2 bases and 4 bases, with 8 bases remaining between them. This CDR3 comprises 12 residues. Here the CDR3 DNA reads TGTGCCTGGAGTCCTGGGGGCACTGAAGCTTTCTTT. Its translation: CAWSPGGTEAFF.

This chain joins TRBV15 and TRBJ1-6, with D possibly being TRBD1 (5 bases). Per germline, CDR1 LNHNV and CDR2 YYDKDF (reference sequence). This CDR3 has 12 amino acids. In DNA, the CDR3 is TGTGCAACCGGGCAGGGAGGCTCACCCCTCCACTTT. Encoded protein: CATGQGGSPLHF.

CDR3 sequence: CASSFPGAGDEKLFF. In DNA form, the CDR3 reads TGTGCCAGCAGTTTTCCAGGGGCGGGAGATGAAAAACTGTTTTTT. The V gene is TRBV28, the J gene TRBJ1-4; the D gene is possibly TRBD1 (6 bases). V was clipped by 3 bases and J by 6 bases, with 14 bases between them. In germline, CDR1 is MDHEN, CDR2 SYDVKM. This CDR3 is 15 amino acids long.

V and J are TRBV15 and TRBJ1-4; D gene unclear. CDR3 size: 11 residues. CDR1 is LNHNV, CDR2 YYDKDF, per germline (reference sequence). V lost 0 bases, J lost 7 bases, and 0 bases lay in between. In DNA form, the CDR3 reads TGTGCCACCAGCAGAGATGAAAAACTGTTTTTT. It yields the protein CATSRDEKLFF.

CDR3 amino acids: CASSLAGIGTEAFF. The CDR3 DNA reads TGTGCCAGCAGCTTAGCTGGGATCGGGACTGAAGCTTTCTTT. The chain links TRBV11-2 to TRBJ1-1; D remains unclear. CDR1 and CDR2 from the germline V gene are SGHAT and FQNNGV. This CDR3 is built from 14 residues. Trimming removed 1 base from V and 5 bases from J, with 11 bases in between.

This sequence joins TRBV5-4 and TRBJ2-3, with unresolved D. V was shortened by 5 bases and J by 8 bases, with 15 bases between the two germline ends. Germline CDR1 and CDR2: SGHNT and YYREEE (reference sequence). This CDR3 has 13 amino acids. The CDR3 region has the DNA TGTGCCAGCAGTCCCCCGGGCCCCTCTACGCAGTATTTT. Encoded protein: CASSPPGPSTQYF.

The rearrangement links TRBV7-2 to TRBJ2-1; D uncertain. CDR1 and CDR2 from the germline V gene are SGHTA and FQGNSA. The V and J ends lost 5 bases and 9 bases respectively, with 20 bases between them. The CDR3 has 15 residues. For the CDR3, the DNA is TGTGCCAGCAGCCGGGTCAATAACCCCCCCCCTGAGCAGTTCTTC. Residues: CASSRVNNPPPEQFF.

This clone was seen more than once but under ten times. This chain's CDR3 is CASCPAGGPGDTQYF. CDR3 DNA: TGTGCCAGCTGCCCAGCGGGAGGGCCAGGAGATACGCAGTATTTT. The chain links TRBV6-5 to TRBJ2-3; 10 bases align to TRBD2. CDR1 is MNHEY, CDR2 SVGAGI, per germline. The length of the CDR3 is 15 residues. The J segment lost 5 bases and the V segment lost 8 bases, leaving 10 bases of the junction unmatched.

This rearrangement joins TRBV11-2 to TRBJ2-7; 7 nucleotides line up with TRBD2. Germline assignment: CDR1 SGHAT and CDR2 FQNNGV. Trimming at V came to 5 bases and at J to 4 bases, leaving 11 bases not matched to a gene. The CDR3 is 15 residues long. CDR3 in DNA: TGTGCCAGCAGCGCAGCGGGAATAGGTCCTTACGAGCAGTACTTC. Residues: CASSAAGIGPYEQYF.

The CDR3 DNA reads TGTGCCAGCAGCTTAGCGCCTAGCGGGTTTAGCACAGATACGCAGTATTTT. It codes for CASSLAPSGFSTDTQYF. This chain connects TRBV7-6 to TRBJ2-3, with TRBD2 identical over 8 bases. V was clipped by 0 bases and J by 0 bases; unmatched bases: 5. Germline V gene data show CDR1 as SGHVS and CDR2 as FNYEAQ. This CDR3 spans 17 amino acids.

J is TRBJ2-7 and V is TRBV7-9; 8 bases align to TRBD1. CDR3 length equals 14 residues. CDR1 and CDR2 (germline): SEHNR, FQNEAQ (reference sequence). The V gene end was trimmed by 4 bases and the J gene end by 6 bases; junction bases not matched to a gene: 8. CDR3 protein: CASSSRQGWGEQYF. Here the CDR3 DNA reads TGTGCCAGCAGCTCCAGACAGGGGTGGGGCGAGCAGTACTTC.

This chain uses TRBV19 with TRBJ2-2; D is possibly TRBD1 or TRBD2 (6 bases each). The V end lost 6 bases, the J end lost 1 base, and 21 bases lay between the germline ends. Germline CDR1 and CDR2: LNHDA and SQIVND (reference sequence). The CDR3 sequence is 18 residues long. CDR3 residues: CASRPLPGGGVNTGELFF. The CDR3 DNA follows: TGTGCCAGTAGACCATTACCCGGGGGCGGGGTGAACACCGGGGAGCTGTTTTTT.

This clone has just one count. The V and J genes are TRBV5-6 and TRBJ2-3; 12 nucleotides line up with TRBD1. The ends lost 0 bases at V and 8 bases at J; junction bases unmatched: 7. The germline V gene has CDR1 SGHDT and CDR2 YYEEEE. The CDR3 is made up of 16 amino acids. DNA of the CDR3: TGTGCCAGCAGCTTGGCGGGACAGGGGGCGCTGGGTACGCAGTATTTT. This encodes CASSLAGQGALGTQYF.

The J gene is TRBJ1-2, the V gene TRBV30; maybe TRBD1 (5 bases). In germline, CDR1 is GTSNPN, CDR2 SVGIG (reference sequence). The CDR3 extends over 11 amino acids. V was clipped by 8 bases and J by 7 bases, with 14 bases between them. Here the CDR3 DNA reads TGTGCCGGGCGTCCTGGGGGTGGCTACACCTTC. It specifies CAGRPGGGYTF. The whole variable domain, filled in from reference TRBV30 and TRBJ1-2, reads SQTIHQWPATLVQPVGSPLSLECTVEGTSNPNLYWYRQAAGRGLQLLFYSVGIGQISSEVPQNLSASRPQDRQFILSSKKLLLSDSGFYLCAGRPGGGYTFGSGTRLTVV.

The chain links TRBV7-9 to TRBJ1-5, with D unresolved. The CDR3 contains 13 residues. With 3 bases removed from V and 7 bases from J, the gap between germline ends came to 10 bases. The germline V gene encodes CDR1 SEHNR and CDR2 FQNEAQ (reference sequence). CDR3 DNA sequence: TGTGCCAGCAGCTTCGAGGCCGCGCAGCCCCAGCATTTT. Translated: CASSFEAAQPQHF.

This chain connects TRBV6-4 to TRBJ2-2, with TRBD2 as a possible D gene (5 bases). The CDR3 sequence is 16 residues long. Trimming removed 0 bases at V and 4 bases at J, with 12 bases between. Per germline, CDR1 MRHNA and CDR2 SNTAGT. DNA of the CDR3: TGTGCCAGCAGTGACTCGACTATCGGAGGCACCGGGGAGCTGTTTTTT. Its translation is CASSDSTIGGTGELFF.

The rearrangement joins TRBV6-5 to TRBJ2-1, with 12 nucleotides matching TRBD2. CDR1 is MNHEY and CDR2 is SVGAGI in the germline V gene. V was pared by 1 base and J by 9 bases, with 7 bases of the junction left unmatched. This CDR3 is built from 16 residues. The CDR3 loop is CASSYYASGRAGEQFF. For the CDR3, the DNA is TGTGCCAGCAGTTACTATGCTAGCGGGAGGGCCGGTGAGCAGTTCTTC.